This record looks at one T cell receptor (beta chain) sequence and its context. Its antigen remains unidentified. Base-call qualities are not available, and no considerably larger clone is one nucleotide away. The sample comes from a study of Ad26.COV2.S vaccination and SARS-CoV-2 variants (dated by TCRdb to about 2021). About the full investigation: Donors in the vaccine arm were drawn from COV1001, a phase I-IIa trial of Ad26.COV2.S in healthy adults that was multicentre, randomized, double-blind and placebo-controlled. Ad26.COV2.S was given intramuscularly at 5x10^10 or 1x10^11 viral particles, as a single shot or as two shots 56 days apart. TCRbeta repertoire sequencing was used to assess the specificity and breadth of SARS-CoV-2-reactive T cell receptors after Ad26.COV2.S vaccination. A total of roughly 32 samples were included in the TCR-sequenced set, comprising around 19 Ad26.COV2.S vaccine recipients, 5 placebo recipients and 8 SARS-CoV-2 convalescent individuals. Trial participants were randomized into five groups of five: low-dose or high-dose Ad26.COV2.S given once or twice, or placebo on both occasions. Investigators remained blinded to trial group allocation during experiments and outcome assessment.

The treatment or condition label here, explained by the study, means: over 15 received Ad26.COV2.S at low or high dose, single or two shots; several received placebo; per-sample allocation not given. Repertoires of vaccine and placebo recipients were sequenced from samples collected on day 63 after the first injection. Between 29 July and 7 August 2020, Cohort 1b enrolled about 27 adults aged 18-55 years at one site in Boston, USA. Ad26.COV2.S was a replication-incompetent adenovirus type 26 vector that expressed a prefusion-stabilized SARS-CoV-2 spike protein derived from the original Wuhan strain. The research as a whole found: Ad26.COV2.S recipients had higher spike-specific TCR breadth than placebo recipients (P = 0.0014). Vaccine and placebo recipients had similar non-spike TCR breadth, a finding consistent with the vaccine containing only spike. After vaccination, spike-specific CD8+ and CD4+ T cell responses were reported to show substantial breadth. The authors noted that the TCR breadth and depth analyses may have underestimated total T cell responses. Comparing responses between vaccine doses or regimens was not something the study was powered to do.

The immunoSEQ Assay was the method used to sequence TCRbeta CDR3 regions. After extraction, genomic DNA underwent amplification by bias-controlled multiplex PCR, followed by high-throughput sequencing. The authors' pipeline ran thus. Collapsing and filtering of sequences were performed to quantify the absolute abundance of each unique TCRbeta CDR3 region. T cell fraction was estimated by normalization of TCRbeta template counts to usable DNA, with usable DNA being measured through amplification of reference genes present in all nucleated cells. Repertoire TCRs were annotated as SARS-CoV-2-specific by exact matching of V gene, CDR3 amino acid sequence and J gene to a known reactive TCR set. The reference SARS-CoV-2 TCR set was obtained from MIRA and was filtered for enrichment in COVID-19-positive ImmuneCODE repertoires, whereby public or cross-reactive TCRs were removed. Using the MIRA antigens, annotated TCRs were further analysed by specific ORF or by position within an ORF. Depth was the summed frequency of annotated unique rearrangements, while breadth was defined as annotated unique rearrangements over total unique productive rearrangements. Group comparisons of TCR breadth used two-sided Wilcoxon rank-sum tests. Imported from immuneACCESS, the table was reduced by TCRdb to in-frame sequences with V and J called. These copies leave out some clones; in studies compared against another copy, an unresolved V gene accounts for under half, and the cause of the remainder is not known. For V, J and clone size, that table is used; D and trimming come from the DNA. The sample includes around 450,000 clones, with about nine tenths observed a single time. The ten largest account for roughly 4.3% of the sample.

The CDR3 sequence holds 16 residues, the cysteine and phenylalanine included. Only CDR3 DNA is held: 48 bases, read in frame from base 1. The germline V gene gives CDR1 as SNHLY and CDR2 as FYNNEI. The germline ends are 24 bases apart after V is trimmed by 7 bases and J by 6 bases. This sample comprised peripheral blood, obtained in a trial of Ad26.COV2.S vaccine versus placebo. This sequence uses TRBV2 and TRBJ2-5; TRBD1 is a weak D gene call, 6 bases matching. The TCR originated in a person between 18 and 65 years old who received the Ad26.COV2.S COVID-19 vaccine or a placebo. DNA sequence: TGTGCCAGCATCCCAGAGGTAGGACAGTGGAAAAAGACCCAGTACTTC. It specifies CASIPEVGQWKKTQYF.